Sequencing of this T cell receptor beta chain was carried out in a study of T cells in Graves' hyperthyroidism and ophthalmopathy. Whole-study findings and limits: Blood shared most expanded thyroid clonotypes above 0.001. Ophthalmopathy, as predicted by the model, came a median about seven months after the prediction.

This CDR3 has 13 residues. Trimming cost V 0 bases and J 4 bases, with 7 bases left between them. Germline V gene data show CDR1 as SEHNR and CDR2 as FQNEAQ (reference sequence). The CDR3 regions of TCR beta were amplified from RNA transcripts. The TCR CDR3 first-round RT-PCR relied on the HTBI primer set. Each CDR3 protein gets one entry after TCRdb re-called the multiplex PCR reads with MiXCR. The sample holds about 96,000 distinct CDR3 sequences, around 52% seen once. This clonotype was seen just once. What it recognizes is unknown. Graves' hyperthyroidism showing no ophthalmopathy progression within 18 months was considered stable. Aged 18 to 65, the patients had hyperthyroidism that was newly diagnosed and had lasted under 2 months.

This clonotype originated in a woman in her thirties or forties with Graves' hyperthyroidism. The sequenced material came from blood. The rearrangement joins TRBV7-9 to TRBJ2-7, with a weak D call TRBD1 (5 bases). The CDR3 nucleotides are TGTGCCAGCAGCTTAGCCAGGACATACGAGCAGTACTTC. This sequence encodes CASSLARTYEQYF.